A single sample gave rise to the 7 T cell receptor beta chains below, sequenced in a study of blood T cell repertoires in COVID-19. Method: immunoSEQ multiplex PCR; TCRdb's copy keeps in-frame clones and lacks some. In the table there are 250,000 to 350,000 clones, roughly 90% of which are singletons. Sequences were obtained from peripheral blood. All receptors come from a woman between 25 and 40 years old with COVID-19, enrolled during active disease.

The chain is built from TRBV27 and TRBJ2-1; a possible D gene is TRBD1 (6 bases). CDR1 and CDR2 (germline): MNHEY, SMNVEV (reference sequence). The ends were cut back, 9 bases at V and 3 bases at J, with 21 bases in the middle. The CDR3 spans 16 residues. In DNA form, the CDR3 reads TGTGCCAGTTCCCCAAGCCGGGACACCCTCTACAATGAGCAGTTCTTC. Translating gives CASSPSRDTLYNEQFF.

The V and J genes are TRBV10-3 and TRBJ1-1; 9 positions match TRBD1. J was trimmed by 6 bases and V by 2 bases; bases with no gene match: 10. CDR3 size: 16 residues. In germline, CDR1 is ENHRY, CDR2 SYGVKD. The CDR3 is CAISEAGTGQVSEAFF. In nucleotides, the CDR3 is TGTGCCATCAGTGAGGCCGGGACAGGGCAGGTTTCTGAAGCTTTCTTT.

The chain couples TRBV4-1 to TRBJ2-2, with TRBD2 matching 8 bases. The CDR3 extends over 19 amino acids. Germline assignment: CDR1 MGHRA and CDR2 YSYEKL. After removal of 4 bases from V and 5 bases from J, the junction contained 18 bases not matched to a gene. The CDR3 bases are TGCGCCAGCAGCCTCACCGGAGTAGGCGGTAGCGGGAATACCGGGGAGCTGTTTTTT. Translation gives CASSLTGVGGSGNTGELFF.

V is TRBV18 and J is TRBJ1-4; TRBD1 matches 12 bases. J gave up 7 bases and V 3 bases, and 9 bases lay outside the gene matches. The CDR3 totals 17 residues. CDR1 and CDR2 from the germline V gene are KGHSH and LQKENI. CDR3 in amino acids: CASSPTTGQGAGEKLFF. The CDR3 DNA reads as TGTGCCAGCTCACCTACTACGGGACAGGGGGCAGGTGAAAAACTGTTTTTT.

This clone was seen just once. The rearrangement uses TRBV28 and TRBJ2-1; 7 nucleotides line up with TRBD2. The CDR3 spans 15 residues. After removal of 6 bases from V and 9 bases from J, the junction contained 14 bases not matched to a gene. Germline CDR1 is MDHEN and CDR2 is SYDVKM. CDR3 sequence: CASRFQRDLYGEQFF. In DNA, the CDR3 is TGTGCCAGCAGGTTCCAGCGGGATTTATATGGTGAGCAGTTCTTC. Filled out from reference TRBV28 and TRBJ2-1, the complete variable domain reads DVKVTQSSRYLVKRTGEKVFLECVQDMDHENMFWYRQDPGLGLRLIYFSYDVKMKEKGDIPEGYSVSREKKERFSLILESASTNQTSMYLCASRFQRDLYGEQFFGPGTRLTVL.

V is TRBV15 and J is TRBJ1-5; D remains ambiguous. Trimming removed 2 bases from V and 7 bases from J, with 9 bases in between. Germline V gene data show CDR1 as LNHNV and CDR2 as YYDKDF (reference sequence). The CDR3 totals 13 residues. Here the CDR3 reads CATSRSGTQPQHF. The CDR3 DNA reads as TGTGCCACCAGCAGAAGCGGTACCCAGCCCCAGCATTTT.

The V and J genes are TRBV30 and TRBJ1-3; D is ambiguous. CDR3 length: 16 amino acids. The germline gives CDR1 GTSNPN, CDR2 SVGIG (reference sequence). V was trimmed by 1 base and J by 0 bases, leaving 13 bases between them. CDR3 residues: CAWSGAPVLSGNTIYF. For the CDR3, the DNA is TGTGCCTGGAGTGGGGCACCTGTGCTCTCTGGAAACACCATATATTTT.